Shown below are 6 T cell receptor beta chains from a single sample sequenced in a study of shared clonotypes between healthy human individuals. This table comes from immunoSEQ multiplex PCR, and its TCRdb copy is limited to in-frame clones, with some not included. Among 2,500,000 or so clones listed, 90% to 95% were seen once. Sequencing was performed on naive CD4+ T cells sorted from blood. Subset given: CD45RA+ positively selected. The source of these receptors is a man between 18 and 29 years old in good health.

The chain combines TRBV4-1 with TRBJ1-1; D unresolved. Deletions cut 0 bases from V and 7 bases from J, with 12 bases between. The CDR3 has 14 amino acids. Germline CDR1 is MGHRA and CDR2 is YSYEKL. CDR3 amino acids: CASSQEGSWDEAFF. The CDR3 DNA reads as TGCGCCAGCAGCCAAGAGGGCAGCTGGGATGAAGCTTTCTTT.

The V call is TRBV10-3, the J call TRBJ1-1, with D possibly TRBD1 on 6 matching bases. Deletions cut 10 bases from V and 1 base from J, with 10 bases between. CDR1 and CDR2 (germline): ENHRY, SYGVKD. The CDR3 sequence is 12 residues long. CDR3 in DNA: TGTGCCAGCGCACAGGGGAACACTGAAGCTTTCTTT. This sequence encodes CASAQGNTEAFF.

CDR3 region: CASSYSGGSFYEQYF. CDR3 bases: TGCGCCAGCAGCTATAGCGGGGGTTCCTTCTACGAGCAGTACTTC. This chain connects TRBV5-1 to TRBJ2-7, with 9 nucleotides matching TRBD2. Germline CDR1 SGHRS, CDR2 YFSETQ. Trimming at V came to 3 bases and at J to 3 bases, leaving 7 bases not matched to a gene. The CDR3 sequence is 15 residues long.

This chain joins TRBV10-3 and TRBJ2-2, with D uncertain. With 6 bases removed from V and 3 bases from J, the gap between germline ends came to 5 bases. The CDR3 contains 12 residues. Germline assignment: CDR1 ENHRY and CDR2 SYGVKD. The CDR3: CAISRDTGELFF. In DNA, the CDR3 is TGTGCCATCAGCCGGGACACCGGGGAGCTGTTTTTT.

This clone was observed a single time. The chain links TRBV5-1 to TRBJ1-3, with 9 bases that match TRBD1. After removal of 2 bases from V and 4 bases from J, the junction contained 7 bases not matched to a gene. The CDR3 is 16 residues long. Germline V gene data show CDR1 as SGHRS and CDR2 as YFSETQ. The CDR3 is CASSLTTGGEGNTIYF. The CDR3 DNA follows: TGCGCCAGCAGCTTAACTACAGGGGGCGAAGGAAACACCATATATTTT.

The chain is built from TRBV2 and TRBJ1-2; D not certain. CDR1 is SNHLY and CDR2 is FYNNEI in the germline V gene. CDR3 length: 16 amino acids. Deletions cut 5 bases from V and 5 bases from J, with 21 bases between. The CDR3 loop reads CASSYSVDPAGYGYTF. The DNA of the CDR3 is TGTGCCAGCAGTTACTCGGTGGACCCCGCTGGTTATGGCTACACCTTC.